The entry below describes one T cell receptor beta chain. What it binds is not known. The data were obtained in a study of T cells expressing NK-cell markers. TCRdb re-called the 5' RACE reads and gives one entry per CDR3 protein, without DNA. The repertoire table contains some 410,000 distinct CDR3 sequences. Broader study findings: The share of CD8+ T cells held by dominant NKG2C+ clonotypes was 1.0-7.0% in several donors. These clonotypes also led the CD3+CD56-NKG2C+ fraction in a handful of donors.

The length of the CDR3 is 16 residues. CDR1 is MNHEY and CDR2 is SVGEGT in the germline V gene. This sequence originates from a woman aged 18 to 75 in good health. The V call is TRBV6-2 or TRBV6-3, the J call TRBJ2-2; no DNA is available, so the TRBD2 call from TCRdb remains unchecked. The source material was blood T cells: a sorted CD56 or NKG2C T cell subset, CD4+ or CD8+ T cells, or bulk PBMC T cells (not recorded which). The CDR3 spells CASSRWLAGGVGELFF.